A selection of T cell receptor beta chains follows, all from one sample in a study of PD-L1 blockade in urothelial cancer. Clones were sequenced by immunoSEQ multiplex PCR, and TCRdb holds only the in-frame ones, with some missing. The sample includes more than 45,000 clones, 86% of them seen just once. This specimen was PBMCs, taken around atezolizumab (anti-PD-L1) treatment. These receptors all stem from a man aged 60-69 years with urothelial cancer. Both conserved end residues are part of each CDR3. The order of the fields is D gene, V gene, CDR3 length, J gene, clone size, CDR3 DNA, CDR3 protein. The D gene is left open where the match is weak. Size tells how often a clone was seen (once, few, many) or the class of an expanded clone, and some rows leave it out.

NA,TRBV30,13,TRBJ2-7,NA,TGTGCCTGGAGTGTACAACAGTTTATGGAGCAGTACTTC,CAWSVQQFMEQYF
TRBD1,TRBV18,16,TRBJ1-3,NA,TGTGCCAGCTCACCGTCGGGACAGACCTCTGGAAACACCATATATTTT,CASSPSGQTSGNTIYF
TRBD1,TRBV6-5,14,TRBJ1-2,NA,TGTGCCAGCAGGCCCGCGCAGGACAGGGGAGGGTACACCTTC,CASRPAQDRGGYTF
NA,TRBV18,16,TRBJ1-5,NA,TGTGCCAGCTCACCAGCGGGAATCTATAGCAATCAGCCCCAGCATTTT,CASSPAGIYSNQPQHF
NA,TRBV7-8,17,TRBJ1-1,NA,TGTGCCAGCAGCTTAGCCGTCGGGGGTATCATGAACACTGAAGCTTTCTTT,CASSLAVGGIMNTEAFF
NA,TRBV7-8,16,TRBJ1-5,NA,TGTGCCAGCAGCTTAAATCGGACAAATAGCAATCAGCCCCAGCATTTT,CASSLNRTNSNQPQHF
TRBD2,TRBV11-2,15,TRBJ2-3,NA,TGTGCCAGCAGCTTGGGGCGGGGGGGCACAGATACGCAGTATTTT,CASSLGRGGTDTQYF
TRBD1,TRBV5-1,14,TRBJ2-7,once,TGCGCCAGCAGCGTGACAGGGCCCCTCTACGAGCAGTACTTC,CASSVTGPLYEQYF
TRBD1,TRBV18,16,TRBJ2-7,NA,TGTGCCAGCTCACTACTGCCCGGGACAGGTCAAAACGAGCAGTACTTC,CASSLLPGTGQNEQYF
NA,TRBV9,14,TRBJ2-3,NA,TGTGCCAGCAGCGTAGTTGGGGGGAGAGATACGCAGTATTTT,CASSVVGGRDTQYF
NA,TRBV5-1,15,TRBJ1-6,NA,TGCGCCAGCAGCTTGGGGGCCCTGCGGGATTCACCCCTCCACTTT,CASSLGALRDSPLHF
TRBD2,TRBV10-1,16,TRBJ2-3,NA,TGCGCCAGCAGTGATTCCGCTAGCGGGGACACAGATACGCAGTATTTT,CASSDSASGDTDTQYF
TRBD1,TRBV9,16,TRBJ2-2,NA,TGTGCCAGCAGCCCCCCTTGGACAGGGGGGTCCGGGGAGCTGTTTTTT,CASSPPWTGGSGELFF
TRBD2,TRBV7-3,15,TRBJ2-3,NA,TGTGCCAGCAGCCCGAGCGGGGTTGACACAGATACGCAGTATTTT,CASSPSGVDTDTQYF
NA,TRBV6-6,16,TRBJ1-5,NA,TGTGCCAGCAGTTACCAGACAGGTAGTAGCAATCAGCCCCAGCATTTT,CASSYQTGSSNQPQHF
NA,TRBV7-8,16,TRBJ2-1,NA,TGTGCCAGCAGCCCAATAGGAGGGGTTGGTTACAATGAGCAGTTCTTC,CASSPIGGVGYNEQFF
NA,TRBV11-2,14,TRBJ1-1,NA,TGTGCCAGCAGCTTCGGCAGGGCGAACACTGAAGCTTTCTTT,CASSFGRANTEAFF
TRBD1,TRBV5-1,14,TRBJ2-3,NA,TGCGCCAGCAGCTTAGGGGGCCGCACAGATACGCAGTATTTT,CASSLGGRTDTQYF
TRBD1,TRBV5-1,19,TRBJ2-1,few,TGCGCCAGCAGCTCCCGAGGACAGGGGGCCCTCCAACCCAACAATGAGCAGTTCTTC,CASSSRGQGALQPNNEQFF
NA,TRBV6-5,13,TRBJ2-7,once,TGTGCCAGCAGTTACTCCCAGAAGTACGAGCAGTACTTC,CASSYSQKYEQYF